This is a list of T cell receptor beta chains from one sample in a study of blood T cells in healthy people across ages. TCRdb ran MiXCR on the 5' RACE reads and lists one entry per CDR3 protein. Of roughly 1 million distinct CDR3 sequences in the sample, 25% were seen once. This sample was also put to use in a study of T cells of mothers and their children.

Sequencing was performed on blood. The receptors derive from a girl aged 2 to 10 in good health. Both conserved end residues are part of each CDR3. The D gene is left open where the match is weak. Where a row states a size, it is once, few, many or the class of an expanded clone; other rows omit it.

j_call: TRBJ1-5; d_call: .; clone_size: .; v_call: TRBV12-3/TRBV12-4; cdr3_aa: CASSPSTSGTDTQHF; cdr3_nt: TGTGCCAGCAGTCCCTCGACTAGCGGCACAGATACGCAGCATTTT
j_call: TRBJ2-2; d_call: .; clone_size: .; v_call: TRBV9; cdr3_aa: CASSVAGSGELFF; cdr3_nt: TGTGCCAGCAGCGTAGCAGGGTCCGGGGAGCTGTTTTTT
j_call: TRBJ2-7; d_call: .; clone_size: .; v_call: TRBV7-2; cdr3_aa: CASSLVPGFSEQYF; cdr3_nt: TGTGCCAGCAGCTTAGTACCAGGGTTTTCCGAGCAGTACTTC
j_call: TRBJ2-1; d_call: .; clone_size: .; v_call: TRBV6-2/TRBV6-3; cdr3_aa: CASTTRQSSETPEDYNEQFF; cdr3_nt: TGTGCCAGCACCACCCGTCAGTCTTCGGAAACCCCGGAAGATTACAATGAGCAGTTCTTC
j_call: TRBJ2-7; d_call: TRBD2; clone_size: few; v_call: TRBV20-1; cdr3_aa: CSARAQRTSGANIPYEQYF; cdr3_nt: TGCAGTGCTAGAGCCCAAAGGACTAGCGGGGCCAACATACCCTACGAGCAGTACTTC
j_call: TRBJ2-2; d_call: .; clone_size: .; v_call: TRBV29-1; cdr3_aa: CSVDSTNTGELFF; cdr3_nt: TGCAGCGTCGACAGCACGAACACCGGGGAGCTGTTTTTT
j_call: TRBJ2-7; d_call: .; clone_size: .; v_call: TRBV28; cdr3_aa: CASSSMITGTRTYEQYF; cdr3_nt: TGTGCCAGCAGTTCAATGATAACCGGGACTCGAACCTACGAGCAGTACTTC
j_call: TRBJ1-2; d_call: .; clone_size: few; v_call: TRBV12-3/TRBV12-4; cdr3_aa: CVSSSGVLYGYTF; cdr3_nt: TGTGTCAGCAGTTCAGGGGTTTTATATGGCTACACCTTC
j_call: TRBJ1-5; d_call: TRBD1; clone_size: .; v_call: TRBV12-3/TRBV12-4; cdr3_aa: CASSGTGGYQPQHF; cdr3_nt: TGTGCCAGCAGCGGGACAGGGGGCTATCAGCCCCAGCATTTT
j_call: TRBJ1-5; d_call: .; clone_size: .; v_call: TRBV5-1; cdr3_aa: CASSLNTGGQPQHF; cdr3_nt: TGCGCCAGCAGCTTAAATACAGGTGGTCAGCCCCAGCATTTT
j_call: TRBJ2-7; d_call: TRBD2; clone_size: once; v_call: TRBV7-2; cdr3_aa: CASSLQGLAGVYEQYF; cdr3_nt: TGTGCCAGCAGCCTACAAGGACTAGCGGGAGTTTACGAGCAGTACTTC
j_call: TRBJ2-2; d_call: TRBD1; clone_size: few; v_call: TRBV9; cdr3_aa: CASSPHSGGISGELFF; cdr3_nt: TGTGCCAGCAGCCCTCACTCAGGGGGCATTAGCGGGGAGCTGTTTTTT
j_call: TRBJ2-3; d_call: TRBD2; clone_size: .; v_call: TRBV7-6; cdr3_aa: CASSLVGTTNDYTDTQYF; cdr3_nt: TGTGCCAGCAGCTTAGTTGGGACTACCAACGATTACACAGATACGCAGTATTTT
j_call: TRBJ2-3; d_call: .; clone_size: .; v_call: TRBV24-1; cdr3_aa: CATSDFDRGKGDTQYF; cdr3_nt: TGTGCCACCAGTGATTTCGACCGGGGGAAAGGGGATACGCAGTATTTT
j_call: TRBJ2-3; d_call: .; clone_size: .; v_call: TRBV11-2; cdr3_aa: CASSSYQEADTQYF; cdr3_nt: TGTGCCAGCAGCTCCTACCAGGAGGCAGATACGCAGTATTTT
j_call: TRBJ1-5; d_call: .; clone_size: .; v_call: TRBV28; cdr3_aa: CASSLETGGVEPQHF; cdr3_nt: TGTGCCAGCAGTTTAGAGACGGGGGGCGTGGAGCCCCAGCATTTT
j_call: TRBJ2-7; d_call: TRBD2; clone_size: .; v_call: TRBV12-3/TRBV12-4; cdr3_aa: CASSLSGSASYEQYF; cdr3_nt: TGTGCCAGCAGTTTAAGCGGGAGCGCTTCCTACGAGCAGTACTTC
j_call: TRBJ2-5; d_call: .; clone_size: .; v_call: TRBV11-2; cdr3_aa: CASSLERDPTQYF; cdr3_nt: TGTGCCAGCAGCTTAGAACGGGACCCCACCCAGTACTTC
j_call: TRBJ2-5; d_call: .; clone_size: .; v_call: TRBV20-1; cdr3_aa: CSARVEGKRLETQYF; cdr3_nt: TGCAGTGCTAGAGTTGAGGGAAAGAGGTTGGAGACCCAGTACTTC
j_call: TRBJ2-1; d_call: .; clone_size: .; v_call: TRBV7-2; cdr3_aa: CASSRTLDLGEQFF; cdr3_nt: TGTGCCAGCAGCCGGACTCTGGACCTGGGAGAGCAGTTCTTC
j_call: TRBJ1-1; d_call: .; clone_size: few; v_call: TRBV25-1; cdr3_aa: CASRIKNTEAFF; cdr3_nt: TGTGCCAGCAGAATAAAGAACACTGAAGCTTTCTTT
j_call: TRBJ2-6; d_call: .; clone_size: few; v_call: TRBV24-1; cdr3_aa: CATSAAAAESGANVLTF; cdr3_nt: TGTGCCACCAGTGCTGCGGCAGCAGAGTCTGGGGCCAACGTCCTGACTTTC
j_call: TRBJ2-5; d_call: .; clone_size: .; v_call: TRBV6-2/TRBV6-3; cdr3_aa: CASSYSTLEETQYF; cdr3_nt: TGTGCCAGCAGTTACTCGACTCTCGAAGAGACCCAGTACTTC
j_call: TRBJ2-7; d_call: .; clone_size: .; v_call: TRBV7-6; cdr3_aa: CASSTRQGGGEQYF; cdr3_nt: TGTGCCAGCAGCACTCGACAGGGAGGTGGCGAGCAGTACTTC
j_call: TRBJ2-1; d_call: TRBD2; clone_size: few; v_call: TRBV28; cdr3_aa: CASSLLTSGSYNEQFF; cdr3_nt: TGTGCCAGCAGTTTATTGACTAGCGGTTCCTACAATGAGCAGTTCTTC
j_call: TRBJ1-2; d_call: .; clone_size: few; v_call: TRBV12-3/TRBV12-4; cdr3_aa: CASSRDINYGYTF; cdr3_nt: TGTGCCAGCAGTCGGGACATTAACTATGGCTACACCTTC
j_call: TRBJ2-7; d_call: TRBD1; clone_size: .; v_call: TRBV15; cdr3_aa: CATRGRDSSYEQYF; cdr3_nt: TGTGCCACCAGGGGAAGGGACAGCTCCTACGAGCAGTACTTC
j_call: TRBJ2-7; d_call: .; clone_size: .; v_call: TRBV2; cdr3_aa: CASSTGPTVYEQYF; cdr3_nt: TGTGCCAGCAGCACAGGGCCCACCGTCTACGAGCAGTACTTC
j_call: TRBJ1-1; d_call: .; clone_size: many; v_call: TRBV7-3; cdr3_aa: CASSSLLDTEAFF; cdr3_nt: TGTGCCAGCAGCTCTTTACTTGACACTGAAGCTTTCTTT
j_call: TRBJ2-7; d_call: .; clone_size: .; v_call: TRBV3-1; cdr3_aa: CASSQGRERVLSYEQYF; cdr3_nt: TGTGCCAGCAGCCAAGGGCGCGAGCGCGTACTCTCCTACGAGCAGTACTTC
j_call: TRBJ1-2; d_call: .; clone_size: many; v_call: TRBV2; cdr3_aa: CASSQRGNYGYTF; cdr3_nt: TGTGCCAGCAGTCAAAGGGGGAACTATGGCTACACCTTC
j_call: TRBJ2-5; d_call: .; clone_size: few; v_call: TRBV20-1; cdr3_aa: CSGTSQETQYF; cdr3_nt: TGCAGTGGTACGTCTCAAGAGACCCAGTACTTC
j_call: TRBJ2-5; d_call: .; clone_size: few; v_call: TRBV6-1; cdr3_aa: CATGGGGSGEETQYF; cdr3_nt: TGTGCCACAGGTGGGGGGGGCAGTGGGGAAGAGACCCAGTACTTC